Sequencing of this T cell receptor beta chain was carried out in a study of cytomegalovirus exposure and HLA in healthy donors. Study details: Among the approximately 420 donors who were genotyped, 81% fell in the genetic ancestry cluster that is associated with self-reported Caucasian donors. Study observations and caveats: Some V segments could not be told apart, so they were left out, TRBV6-2 and TRBV6-3 among them. Analysis was performed later, and it showed HLA-associated TCR beta chains to be more clonally expanded than equally common others.

V lost 4 bases to trimming and J lost 0 bases; unmatched junction nucleotides: 9. The CDR3 covers 17 residues. CDR1 MGHRA and CDR2 YSYEKL come from the germline V gene. With respect to this clone: Its target is unknown.

Nominally healthy donors were sampled, though unrecorded immune exposures were likely. Primers included in the PCR were 60 Vbeta and 13 Jbeta primers. This table comes from immunoSEQ multiplex PCR, and its TCRdb copy is limited to in-frame clones, with some not included. The table records around 200,000 clones, about 80% of them present only once. Sequenced sample: PBMCs. The receptor's source is a woman in her fifties or sixties in good health and CMV-seronegative. The gene calls are TRBV4-1 and TRBJ2-7, with 10 positions matching TRBD2. The CDR3 region has the DNA TGCGCCAGCAGCCGAGGACCGGGACTAGCGAGCTCCTACGAGCAGTACTTC. As protein: CASSRGPGLASSYEQYF.